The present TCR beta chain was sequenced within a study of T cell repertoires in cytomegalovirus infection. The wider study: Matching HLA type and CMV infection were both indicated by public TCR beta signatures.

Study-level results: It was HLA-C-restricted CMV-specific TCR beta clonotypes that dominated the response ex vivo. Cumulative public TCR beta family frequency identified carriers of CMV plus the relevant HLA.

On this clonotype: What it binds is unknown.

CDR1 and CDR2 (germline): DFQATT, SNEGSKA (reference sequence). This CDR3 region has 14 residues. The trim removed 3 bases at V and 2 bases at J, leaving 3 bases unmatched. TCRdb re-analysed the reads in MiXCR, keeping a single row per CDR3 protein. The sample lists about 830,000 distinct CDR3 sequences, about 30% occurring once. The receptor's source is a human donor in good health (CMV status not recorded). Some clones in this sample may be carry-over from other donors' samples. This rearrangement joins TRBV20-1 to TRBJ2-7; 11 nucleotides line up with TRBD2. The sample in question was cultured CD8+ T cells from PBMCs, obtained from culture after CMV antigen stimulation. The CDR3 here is CSARELAGAYEQYF. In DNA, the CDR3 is TGCAGTGCTAGGGAACTAGCGGGGGCCTACGAGCAGTACTTC.